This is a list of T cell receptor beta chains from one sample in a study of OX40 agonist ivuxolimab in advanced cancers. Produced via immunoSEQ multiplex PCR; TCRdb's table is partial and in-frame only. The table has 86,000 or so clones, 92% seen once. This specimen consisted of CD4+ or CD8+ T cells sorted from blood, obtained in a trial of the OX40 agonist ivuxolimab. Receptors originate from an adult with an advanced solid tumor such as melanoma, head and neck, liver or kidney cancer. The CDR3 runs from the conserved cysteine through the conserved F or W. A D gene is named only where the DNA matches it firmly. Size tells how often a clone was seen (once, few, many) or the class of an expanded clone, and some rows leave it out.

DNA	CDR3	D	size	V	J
TGCGCCAGCAGCGACCACAGGTCAACTAATGAAAAACTGTTTTTT	CASSDHRSTNEKLFF	-	-	TRBV5-1	TRBJ1-4
TGTGCCAGCTCACCACCTCGTGGAGGGGGCATGAACACTGAAGCTTTCTTT	CASSPPRGGGMNTEAFF	TRBD1	-	TRBV18	TRBJ1-1
TGTGCCAGTACCTCAGGGTTCTCACCCTACTTC	CASTSGFSPYF	-	-	TRBV19	TRBJ2-4
TGTGCCGGCCTACTTTTGGACAGGGGGCTCCCTTATAGCAATCAGCCCCAGCATTTT	CAGLLLDRGLPYSNQPQHF	TRBD1	-	TRBV19	TRBJ1-5
TGTGCCAGTGCCGGGACAGGGAGCACAGATACGCAGTATTTT	CASAGTGSTDTQYF	TRBD1	once	TRBV18	TRBJ2-3
TGTGCCAGCAGCTCCCAGGGAGGGGCCACTGAAGCTTTCTTT	CASSSQGGATEAFF	-	-	TRBV7-9	TRBJ1-1
TGTGCCAGCAATATGTACAGGGCCACTGAAGCTTTCTTT	CASNMYRATEAFF	-	-	TRBV6-1	TRBJ1-1
TGCGCCAGCAGCTTAGGGGCAGTGAACACTGAAGCTTTCTTT	CASSLGAVNTEAFF	-	-	TRBV5-1	TRBJ1-1
TGTGCCAGCAGTGAATTCGGACAGGGGAAGGAAGCTTTCTTT	CASSEFGQGKEAFF	TRBD1	-	TRBV25-1	TRBJ1-1
TGCGCCAGCAGCTTGGCCAGTCTGCCCTGGGGAGTAGAGCAGTACTTC	CASSLASLPWGVEQYF	-	-	TRBV5-1	TRBJ2-7
TGTGCCAGTAGTATGTCAGGGGCCAGATCCTACGAGCAGTACTTC	CASSMSGARSYEQYF	-	-	TRBV19	TRBJ2-7
TGTGCCAGCAGCTCCGGGACCCGATACGAGCAGTACTTC	CASSSGTRYEQYF	-	-	TRBV28	TRBJ2-7
TGTGCCAGCAGTGCCGCCGGGACAGCTGATTCACCCCTCCACTTT	CASSAAGTADSPLHF	TRBD1	-	TRBV2	TRBJ1-6
TGTGCCAGCAGTAACAGCGGGGTAACCTACAATGAGCAGTTCTTC	CASSNSGVTYNEQFF	TRBD2	-	TRBV2	TRBJ2-1
TGTGCCAGCAGCTTGGGGACAGGTTATGGCTACACCTTC	CASSLGTGYGYTF	TRBD1	once	TRBV5-4	TRBJ1-2
TGTGCCAGCAGCGTGGAACCGGGGACAGCTAGCTACGAGCAGTACTTC	CASSVEPGTASYEQYF	TRBD1	-	TRBV9	TRBJ2-7
TGTGCCAGCAGTTACGGGGACAGGTACTATGGCTACACCTTC	CASSYGDRYYGYTF	TRBD1	-	TRBV6-6	TRBJ1-2
TGTGCCAGCGGACCAGGGAGGAATGAGCAGTTCTTC	CASGPGRNEQFF	-	-	TRBV6-5	TRBJ2-1
TGTGCCAGCAGCCCCTCGGGGCAGGGGAACACTGAAGCTTTCTTT	CASSPSGQGNTEAFF	-	-	TRBV7-2	TRBJ1-1
TGTGCCAGCAGCCAAGAACAGGGGGCCGGGGCCAACGTCCTGACTTTC	CASSQEQGAGANVLTF	TRBD1	-	TRBV4-2	TRBJ2-6
TGCGCCAGCAGCTTGGACGGAACTAACTATGGCTACACCTTC	CASSLDGTNYGYTF	-	-	TRBV5-1	TRBJ1-2
TGTGCCAGTAGAAAGACAGGGGGCGATCGGATAGGCTATGGCTACACCTTC	CASRKTGGDRIGYGYTF	TRBD1	-	TRBV19	TRBJ1-2
TGTGCCAGCAGTTCCGGACGAAGCTCCTATAATTCACCCCTCCACTTT	CASSSGRSSYNSPLHF	-	-	TRBV28	TRBJ1-6
TGTGCCAGCAGTTCACAGGGCCCCTATGGCTACACCTTC	CASSSQGPYGYTF	-	once	TRBV28	TRBJ1-2
TGCGCCAGCATCCCGGGGGGGTCCAGCACAGATACGCAGTATTTT	CASIPGGSSTDTQYF	TRBD2	-	TRBV5-1	TRBJ2-3
TGTGCCAGCAGCTCAACGGACAGGGTGGATGAAAAACTGTTTTTT	CASSSTDRVDEKLFF	TRBD1	-	TRBV13	TRBJ1-4
TGCGCCAGCAGCCGAAGGGCTACCGGGGAGCTGTTTTTT	CASSRRATGELFF	-	-	TRBV5-1	TRBJ2-2
TGCGCCAGCAGCTTCCCCAGCGGGGCTGGAGGCGGGGAGCTGTTTTTT	CASSFPSGAGGGELFF	TRBD2	-	TRBV5-1	TRBJ2-2
TGTGCCAGCAGCGGGGCGCTAGCCAAAAACATTCAGTACTTC	CASSGALAKNIQYF	-	-	TRBV2	TRBJ2-4
TGTGCCTGGAGTGGCGGGACAGGCTATGGCTACACCTTC	CAWSGGTGYGYTF	TRBD1	-	TRBV30	TRBJ1-2
TGCAGCGTTGAAGATAGGGGGGGCACTGAAGCTTTCTTT	CSVEDRGGTEAFF	-	-	TRBV29-1	TRBJ1-1
TGTGCCAGCAGCATGGGGGGACGGGGTAACAGGGGAGAGACCCAGTACTTC	CASSMGGRGNRGETQYF	-	-	TRBV5-4	TRBJ2-5
TGTGCCAGCAGGCCGGGACAGCGTTCCTATGGCTACACCTTC	CASRPGQRSYGYTF	TRBD1	-	TRBV27	TRBJ1-2
TGCGCCAGCAACGGGGTTTCGAACGGGGCGGCCGGGGAGCTGTTTTTT	CASNGVSNGAAGELFF	-	-	TRBV5-1	TRBJ2-2
TGTGCCAGCCGTCAGGGAGCCATCTATAATTCACCCCTCCACTTT	CASRQGAIYNSPLHF	-	-	TRBV27	TRBJ1-6
TGTGCCAGCAGCCCGACAGCTACTAACTATGGCTACACCTTC	CASSPTATNYGYTF	-	-	TRBV6-1	TRBJ1-2
TGTGCCAGCAGCCTCCAGCAGGGGGTAAATGAGCAGTTCTTC	CASSLQQGVNEQFF	TRBD1	-	TRBV7-2	TRBJ2-1
TGTGCCACCAGCAGAGAGCCCAGGGGCAGCGGGGCGACCCAGTACTTC	CATSREPRGSGATQYF	-	-	TRBV15	TRBJ2-5
TGTGCCAGCAGCGGACGGGGCTCTGGAAACACCATATATTTT	CASSGRGSGNTIYF	-	once	TRBV7-8	TRBJ1-3
TGTGCCAGCAGCGCTGGGAAGTACTTTAGCAATCAGCCCCAGCATTTT	CASSAGKYFSNQPQHF	-	-	TRBV9	TRBJ1-5
TGTGCCAGCAGCTCTGGACCCCGAGAGACCCAGTACTTC	CASSSGPRETQYF	-	-	TRBV7-8	TRBJ2-5
TGTGCCTGGATGAAGGATATCAACACTGAAGCTTTCTTT	CAWMKDINTEAFF	-	-	TRBV30	TRBJ1-1
TGTGCCAGTTCACCTGTCTCTGGAAACACCATATATTTT	CASSPVSGNTIYF	-	-	TRBV19	TRBJ1-3
TGTGCCAGCAGTCCTGGGACAGGGGACGATGGCTACACCTTC	CASSPGTGDDGYTF	TRBD1	once	TRBV7-9	TRBJ1-2
TGTGCCAGTAGTATTCGCGCCTTTGGGGGAAGCACTGAAGCTTTCTTT	CASSIRAFGGSTEAFF	-	-	TRBV19	TRBJ1-1
TGTGCCAGCAGCGCCGGGACAGGGGGTAATGAAAAACTGTTTTTT	CASSAGTGGNEKLFF	TRBD1	-	TRBV7-9	TRBJ1-4
TGTGCCAGCAGCTTACCCGCCAGGGTTGCCAAAAACATTCAGTACTTC	CASSLPARVAKNIQYF	-	-	TRBV7-9	TRBJ2-4
TGTGCCAGCAGTTTGCGTACATTTGTGGGCACTGAAGCTTTCTTT	CASSLRTFVGTEAFF	-	-	TRBV28	TRBJ1-1
TGCGCCAGCAGCTTCCCTGACAGGGAGGGATCACCCCTCCACTTT	CASSFPDREGSPLHF	TRBD1	-	TRBV5-1	TRBJ1-6
TGTGCCAGCAGCTTTTCTAGCGGGAGGGCCTCTGGAGATACGCAGTATTTT	CASSFSSGRASGDTQYF	TRBD2	-	TRBV7-9	TRBJ2-3
TGTGCCAGCCGGAAGGGGCTTGGAAACACCATATATTTT	CASRKGLGNTIYF	-	-	TRBV2	TRBJ1-3
TGTGCCAGCAGCTTGGGGGGGCTAGGGTTCGAGCAGTACTTC	CASSLGGLGFEQYF	-	once	TRBV5-4	TRBJ2-7